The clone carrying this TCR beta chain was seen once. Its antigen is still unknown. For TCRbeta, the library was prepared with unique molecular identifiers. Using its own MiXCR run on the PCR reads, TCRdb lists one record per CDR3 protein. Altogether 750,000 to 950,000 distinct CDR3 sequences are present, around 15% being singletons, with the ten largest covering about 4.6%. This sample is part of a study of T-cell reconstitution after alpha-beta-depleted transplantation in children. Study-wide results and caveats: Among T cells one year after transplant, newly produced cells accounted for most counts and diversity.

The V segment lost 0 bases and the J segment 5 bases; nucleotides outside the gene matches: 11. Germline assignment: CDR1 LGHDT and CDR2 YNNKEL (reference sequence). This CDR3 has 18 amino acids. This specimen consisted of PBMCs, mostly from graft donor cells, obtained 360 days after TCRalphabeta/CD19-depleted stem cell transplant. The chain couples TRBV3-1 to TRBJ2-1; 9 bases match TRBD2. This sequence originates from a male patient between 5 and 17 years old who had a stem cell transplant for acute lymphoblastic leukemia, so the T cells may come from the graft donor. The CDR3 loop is CASSQDPAGGGTDNEQFF. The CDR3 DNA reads TGTGCCAGCAGCCAAGATCCTGCGGGAGGGGGTACGGACAATGAGCAGTTCTTC.